This T cell receptor beta chain originates from a study of blood T cell repertoires in COVID-19. Study-level background: The United States, Italy and Spain provided the acute and convalescent COVID-19 samples. Sample material is recorded as cDNA or gDNA derived from T cells, B-cell-depleted T cells, or PBMCs.

The repertoire was sequenced with immunoSEQ multiplex PCR; TCRdb's copy has only in-frame clones and lacks some. The sample has 260,000 or so clones, 80% to 90% seen once. V was clipped by 8 bases and J by 7 bases; unmatched bases: 19. The CDR3 sequence is 17 residues long. Germline assignment: CDR1 MDHEN and CDR2 SYDVKM. The sequence derives from a woman between 65 and 79 years old with acute or convalescent COVID-19. The chain employs TRBV28 and TRBJ1-2; 10 bases line up with TRBD1. Sequenced: peripheral blood. The CDR3 DNA follows: TGTGCCAGCTCCCCGCTAAACCCGGAGACAGGGGGCATTGGCTACACCTTC. Its translation is CASSPLNPETGGIGYTF.